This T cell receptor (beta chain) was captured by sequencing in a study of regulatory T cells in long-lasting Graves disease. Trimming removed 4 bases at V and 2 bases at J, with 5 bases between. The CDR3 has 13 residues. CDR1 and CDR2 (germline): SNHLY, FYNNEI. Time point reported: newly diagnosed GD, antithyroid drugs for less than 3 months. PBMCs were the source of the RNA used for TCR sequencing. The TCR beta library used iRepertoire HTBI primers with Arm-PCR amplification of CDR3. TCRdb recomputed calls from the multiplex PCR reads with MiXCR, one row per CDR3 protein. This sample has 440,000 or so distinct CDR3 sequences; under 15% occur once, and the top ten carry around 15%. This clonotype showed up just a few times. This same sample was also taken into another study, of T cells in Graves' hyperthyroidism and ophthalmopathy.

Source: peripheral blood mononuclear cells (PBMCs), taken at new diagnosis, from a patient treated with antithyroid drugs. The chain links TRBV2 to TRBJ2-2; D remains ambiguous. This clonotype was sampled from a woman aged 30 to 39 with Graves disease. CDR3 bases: TGTGCCAGCAGTGCTTTCAACACCGGGGAGCTGTTTTTT. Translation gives CASSAFNTGELFF.